These 28 T cell receptor beta chains came from one sample sequenced in a study of control samples from healthy donors and cancer patients. The data were produced by immunoSEQ multiplex PCR, yet TCRdb's version contains in-frame clones alone and is incomplete. The data show about 120,000 clones, about 83% seen once. Input material: blood. The receptors here all came from a man under 40 in good health.

This clone was recorded only once. CDR3 in amino acids: CASSSRQGGTEAFF. The CDR3 nucleotides read TGTGCCAGCTCATCTCGACAGGGAGGGACTGAAGCTTTCTTT. The chain recombines TRBV18 with TRBJ1-1; 7 bases agree with TRBD1. From germline, CDR1 is KGHSH and CDR2 LQKENI. This CDR3 spans 14 amino acids. The ends lost 5 bases at V and 5 bases at J; junction bases unmatched: 8.

Here the CDR3 reads CASSYGQETQYF. CDR3 bases: TGTGCCAGTTCTTACGGGCAAGAGACCCAGTACTTC. This sequence joins TRBV18 and TRBJ2-5; D remains ambiguous. V gave up 9 bases and J gave up 2 bases, with 10 bases separating them. Germline CDR1 and CDR2: KGHSH and LQKENI. The CDR3 covers 12 residues. Complete variable domain (other parts from reference TRBV18 and TRBJ2-5): NAGVMQNPRHLVRRRGQEARLRCSPMKGHSHVYWYRQLPEEGLKFMVYLQKENIIDESGMPKERFSAEFPKEGPSILRIQQVVRGDSAAYFCASSYGQETQYFGPGTRLLVL.

This chain uses TRBV18 with TRBJ2-7, with D uncertain. V was shortened by 0 bases and J by 2 bases, with 2 bases between the two germline ends. The CDR3 extends over 12 amino acids. Germline-derived CDR1 and CDR2 are KGHSH and LQKENI. CDR3: CASSPPTYEQYF. Written as DNA, the CDR3 is TGTGCCAGCTCACCACCGACCTACGAGCAGTACTTC.

This clone showed up just a few times. The V and J genes are TRBV2 and TRBJ1-1, with D perhaps matching TRBD1 (6 bases). CDR1 is SNHLY, CDR2 FYNNEI, per germline. V gave up 5 bases and J gave up 2 bases, with 15 bases separating them. The CDR3 length is 15 residues. The CDR3 protein is CASSSRGQANTEAFF. The CDR3 nucleotides read TGTGCCAGCAGTTCTCGGGGGCAGGCTAACACTGAAGCTTTCTTT.

The chain has TRBV6-6 and TRBJ1-2; 9 positions match TRBD1. CDR3 length equals 14 residues. CDR1 and CDR2 from the germline V gene are MNHNY and SVGAGI (reference sequence). Germline trimming cut 5 bases from V and 6 bases from J; bases unmatched to any gene: 7. The CDR3 protein is CASSKPGQGDGYTF. DNA for the CDR3: TGTGCCAGCAGTAAGCCGGGACAGGGAGATGGCTACACCTTC.

CDR3 residues: CASSSSGARETQYF. In nucleotides, the CDR3 is TGTGCCAGCAGTTCTAGCGGGGCCCGAGAGACCCAGTACTTC. V gene TRBV6-2 or TRBV6-3 combines with J gene TRBJ2-5, with 9 bases aligning to TRBD2. The CDR3 covers 14 residues. Trimming cost V 4 bases and J 4 bases; bases outside gene matches: 4. CDR1 is MNHEY and CDR2 is SVGEGT in the germline V gene.

This chain joins TRBV6-2 or TRBV6-3 and TRBJ2-1; the D is unclear. Germline CDR1 and CDR2: MNHEY and SVGEGT. The V end lost 2 bases, the J end lost 0 bases, and 5 bases lay between the germline ends. This CDR3 contains 14 residues. This CDR3 reads CASSYLSSYNEQFF. CDR3 nucleotides: TGTGCCAGCAGTTACCTAAGCTCCTACAATGAGCAGTTCTTC.

The chain joins TRBV5-5 to TRBJ1-6, with D possibly TRBD1 on 6 matching bases. Germline V CDR1 and CDR2: SGHKS, YYEKEE (reference sequence). CDR3 length equals 15 residues. Trimming took off 9 bases at V and 5 bases at J, with 18 bases between the two ends. CDR3 region: CATNTGPLNNSPLHF. For the CDR3, the DNA is TGTGCCACCAACACAGGGCCCCTAAATAATTCACCCCTCCACTTT.

This chain uses TRBV5-1 with TRBJ1-2; 7 nucleotides match TRBD1. The CDR3 totals 12 residues. V gave up 2 bases and J gave up 8 bases; unmatched junction bases: 3. Germline CDR1 and CDR2: SGHRS and YFSETQ. The CDR3: CASSFRDRGYTF. The CDR3 nucleotides read TGCGCCAGCAGCTTCAGGGACAGAGGCTACACCTTC.

The chain recombines TRBV7-2 with TRBJ1-2, with no clear D. Trimming cost V 5 bases and J 4 bases, with 17 bases left between them. The germline CDR1 and CDR2 sequences are SGHTA and FQGNSA. CDR3 length: 15 amino acids. The CDR3 reads CASSPDGSNFYGYTF. The CDR3 nucleotides read TGTGCCAGCAGCCCTGACGGATCCAACTTCTATGGCTACACCTTC.

This chain joins TRBV5-1 and TRBJ2-1; D is unclear. Germline lookup yields CDR1 SGHRS and CDR2 YFSETQ. Trimming cost V 4 bases and J 13 bases, with 18 bases left between them. This CDR3 has 13 amino acids. CDR3 nucleotides: TGCGCCAGCAGCCCACCGATGCGAGGCGTCCAGTTCTTC. Translation gives CASSPPMRGVQFF.

The chain joins TRBV30 to TRBJ1-6; tentative D call: TRBD1 (5 bases). Trimming took 3 bases from V and 6 from J, leaving 21 bases between them. CDR1 is GTSNPN and CDR2 is SVGIG in the germline V gene (reference sequence). The CDR3 is 17 residues long. This CDR3 is CAWRSHRGVDLNSPLHF. Written as DNA, the CDR3 is TGTGCCTGGAGGAGCCACCGGGGGGTTGACCTTAATTCACCCCTCCACTTT.

As to this clone: This specimen includes other DNA sequences encoding the same CDR3. CDR3 protein: CASSEVGDTQYF. Here the CDR3 DNA reads TGTGCCAGCAGTGAGGTCGGAGATACGCAGTATTTT. The chain carries TRBV6-1 and TRBJ2-3, with unresolved D. V gave up 3 bases and J gave up 5 bases, with 6 bases separating them. The CDR3 spans 12 residues. The V gene's germline CDR1 is MNHNS and CDR2 SASEGT.

This chain joins TRBV11-3 and TRBJ2-1, with D perhaps given as TRBD1 or TRBD2 (5 bases each). The V gene lost 0 bases and the J gene lost 5 bases, with 11 bases spanning the gap. The CDR3 length is 15 residues. The germline CDR1 and CDR2 sequences are SGHNT and YENEEA. In nucleotides, the CDR3 is TGTGCCAGCAGCTTAGATCCGGGACGCAACAATGAGCAGTTCTTC. It codes for CASSLDPGRNNEQFF.

The gene calls are TRBV12-3 or TRBV12-4 and TRBJ1-4; D possibly corresponds to TRBD1 (5 bases). The V and J ends lost 1 base and 5 bases respectively, with 5 bases between them. The CDR3 runs 13 residues. In DNA, the CDR3 is TGTGCCAGCAGTTTAGGGGGGAATGAAAAACTGTTTTTT. This sequence encodes CASSLGGNEKLFF.

This chain links TRBV5-6 with TRBJ1-3; a weak D match, TRBD1 (5 bases). The CDR3 runs 15 residues. The germline V and J ends were trimmed by 2 bases and 9 bases, with 18 bases remaining between them. Germline V gene data show CDR1 as SGHDT and CDR2 as YYEEEE. CDR3 sequence: CASSFQGRGRGTIYF. The CDR3 bases are TGTGCCAGCAGCTTTCAGGGACGGGGCCGGGGCACCATATATTTT.

CDR3 bases: TGTGCCAGCTCTCAAACAGGAGGAGACACCGGGGAGCTGTTTTTT. This translates into CASSQTGGDTGELFF. The V call is TRBV18, the J call TRBJ2-2; either TRBD1 or TRBD2 may fit D (5 bases each). V gave up 6 bases and J gave up 3 bases, with 14 bases separating them. Germline V gives CDR1 KGHSH, CDR2 LQKENI. The CDR3 has 15 residues.

J is TRBJ1-4 and V is TRBV7-2; no clear D gene. The CDR3 covers 15 residues. Germline assignment: CDR1 SGHTA and CDR2 FQGNSA. Trimming took 1 base from V and 6 from J, leaving 12 bases between them. DNA for the CDR3: TGTGCCAGCAGCTTAGTAGTAGGGCTTGATGAAAAACTGTTTTTT. Its protein product is CASSLVVGLDEKLFF. The full variable domain, its missing parts supplied by reference TRBV7-2 and TRBJ1-4, is GAGVSQSPSNKVTEKGKDVELRCDPISGHTALYWYRQSLGQGLEFLIYFQGNSAPDKSGLPSDRFSAERTGGSVSTLTIQRTQQEDSAVYLCASSLVVGLDEKLFFGSGTQLSVL.

The V call is TRBV5-1, the J call TRBJ1-1; D gene ambiguous. In germline, CDR1 is SGHRS, CDR2 YFSETQ. The CDR3 contains 11 residues. V lost 6 bases to trimming and J lost 1 base, with 4 bases between them. Here the CDR3 DNA reads TGCGCCAGCACCGGGAACACTGAAGCTTTCTTT. This translates into CASTGNTEAFF.

The CDR3 loop reads CASSLYVRYGYTF. The CDR3 region has the DNA TGCGCCAGCAGCTTGTATGTCCGCTATGGCTACACCTTC. The V and J genes are TRBV5-1 and TRBJ1-2; D is uncertain. The germline V gene encodes CDR1 SGHRS and CDR2 YFSETQ. V was shortened by 1 base and J by 4 bases, with 8 bases between the two germline ends. This CDR3 is 13 amino acids long.

The gene calls are TRBV5-1 and TRBJ1-1; D is ambiguous. Per germline, CDR1 SGHRS and CDR2 YFSETQ. Trimming cost V 1 base and J 2 bases, with 9 bases left between them. The CDR3 consists of 14 residues. DNA for the CDR3: TGCGCCAGCAGCTTGTCCGGACGCAACACTGAAGCTTTCTTT. This encodes CASSLSGRNTEAFF.

This clone was seen only once. The genes are TRBV2 and TRBJ2-2, with a tentative D call TRBD1 (7 bases). V lost 6 bases to trimming and J lost 0 bases, with 11 bases between them. This CDR3 spans 15 amino acids. CDR1 SNHLY and CDR2 FYNNEI come from the germline V gene. DNA for the CDR3: TGTGCCAGCAGCCCAGGGGGGCCGAACACCGGGGAGCTGTTTTTT. It translates to CASSPGGPNTGELFF.

A few counts support this clone. The V and J genes are TRBV4-1 and TRBJ1-6, with 7 positions matching TRBD1. Germline CDR1 is MGHRA and CDR2 is YSYEKL. The CDR3 has 15 amino acids. Trimming at V came to 1 base and at J to 9 bases, leaving 6 bases not matched to a gene. CDR3 bases: TGCGCCAGCAGCCAAGGGGACAGCCTTGGTTCACCCCTCCACTTT. This encodes CASSQGDSLGSPLHF.

The chain combines TRBV29-1 with TRBJ2-5; no clear D. The CDR3 length is 11 residues. The V end lost 7 bases, the J end lost 0 bases, and 6 bases lay between the germline ends. Germline loops: CDR1 SQVTM, CDR2 ANQGSEA. The CDR3 loop is CSATYQETQYF. The DNA for the CDR3 is TGCAGCGCCACGTACCAAGAGACCCAGTACTTC.

V usage is TRBV6-5 and J usage is TRBJ2-5; TRBD1 might be the D (6 bases). The germline gives CDR1 MNHEY, CDR2 SVGAGI. The CDR3 loop spans 13 amino acids. V lost 6 bases and J lost 5, with 13 bases in between. The CDR3 reads CASRRTVRETQYF. The DNA of the CDR3 is TGTGCCAGCAGGCGGACAGTTCGGGAGACCCAGTACTTC.

V is TRBV5-5 and J is TRBJ2-5, with D tentatively TRBD2 (7 bases). V dropped 2 bases and J dropped 0 bases, with 14 bases sitting between them. The CDR3 sequence is 16 residues long. Germline V gene lookup returns CDR1 SGHKS and CDR2 YYEKEE (reference sequence). CDR3 in amino acids: CASSFVRGRYQETQYF. The CDR3, as DNA: TGTGCCAGCAGCTTCGTGCGGGGGCGGTACCAAGAGACCCAGTACTTC.

The rearrangement links TRBV6-1 to TRBJ1-2; no reliable D call. V was clipped by 0 bases and J by 0 bases, with 8 bases between them. This CDR3 comprises 15 residues. Germline-derived CDR1 and CDR2 are MNHNS and SASEGT. The CDR3 protein is CASSEASAANYGYTF. CDR3 nucleotide sequence: TGTGCCAGCAGTGAAGCGTCGGCTGCTAACTATGGCTACACCTTC.

This clone was picked up a small number of times. V usage is TRBV6-5 and J usage is TRBJ1-2; D not certain. The CDR3 is 10 residues long. Germline assignment: CDR1 MNHEY and CDR2 SVGAGI. The V end lost 7 bases, the J end lost 8 bases, and 8 bases lay between the germline ends. The CDR3, as DNA: TGTGCCAGCAATGCCCGGGGCTACACCTTC. It is translated as CASNARGYTF.